The 10 T cell receptor beta chains given below trace back to one sample, sequenced in a study of T cells in Graves' hyperthyroidism and ophthalmopathy. Amplified regions were TCR beta CDR3 sequences from RNA transcripts. The primer set for the first-round RT-PCR of the TCR CDR3 was HTBI. TCRdb ran MiXCR on the multiplex PCR reads and lists one entry per CDR3 protein. This table holds fewer than 400,000 distinct CDR3 sequences, about a sixth found once. Specimen: blood. These receptor sequences come from a woman younger than 35 with Graves' hyperthyroidism that later progressed to Graves' ophthalmopathy.

Comment on this clonotype: Given a much more abundant clone one base away, this may be a read error. V is TRBV27 and J is TRBJ2-7; TRBD1 agrees at 7 bases. V shed 5 bases and J 9 bases; nucleotides not matched to a gene: 13. Germline CDR1 and CDR2: MNHEY and SMNVEV (reference sequence). The CDR3 length is 14 residues. Here the CDR3 DNA reads TGTGCCAGCAGTCCTAAACAGGGGTACCACGGGCAGTACTTC. Amino acids: CASSPKQGYHGQYF.

In its sample, this clonotype was seen many times. V gene TRBV28 combines with J gene TRBJ1-4, with D tentatively TRBD1 (6 bases). The germline gives CDR1 MDHEN, CDR2 SYDVKM. V gave up 6 bases and J gave up 8 bases, with 16 bases separating them. The CDR3 runs to 14 residues. Here the CDR3 DNA reads TGTGCCAGCAGGAGGGACACTCGTGAGGAAAAACTGTTTTTT. Protein sequence: CASRRDTREEKLFF.

There are many counts of this clonotype. The V call is TRBV28, the J call TRBJ1-3, with 7 nucleotides matching TRBD1. The CDR3 sequence is 15 residues long. The V and J ends lost 7 bases and 5 bases, in that order; junction bases with no gene match: 11. The germline gives CDR1 MDHEN, CDR2 SYDVKM. The CDR3 bases are TGTGCCAGCATTCGGGACAGCCGCGAGAGAAACACCATATATTTT. Its translation is CASIRDSRERNTIYF.

This clonotype showed up many times. This chain uses TRBV18 with TRBJ2-7; no clear D. This CDR3 is built from 14 residues. V was shortened by 0 bases and J by 5 bases, with 11 bases between the two germline ends. The germline CDR1 and CDR2 sequences are KGHSH and LQKENI. The CDR3 DNA follows: TGTGCCAGCTCACCACCGGCTGTACCCAACGAGCAGTACTTC. This gives the protein CASSPPAVPNEQYF.

This clonotype has at least ten counts. The CDR3 bases are TGCGCCAGCAGCCAACAATGGACAGATAAGTACGAGCAGTACTTC. Amino acid sequence: CASSQQWTDKYEQYF. The chain couples TRBV4-1 to TRBJ2-7; tentatively, D is TRBD1 (6 bases). The CDR3 contains 15 residues. The germline V gene encodes CDR1 MGHRA and CDR2 YSYEKL. The V end was cut by 2 bases, the J end by 4 bases, with 15 bases between.

In the case of this clonotype: This clone may be a read error of a much larger clone one base away. The chain uses TRBV6-5 and TRBJ2-1; 8 nucleotides line up with TRBD1. From germline, CDR1 is MNHEY and CDR2 SVGAGI. J gave up 7 bases and V 4 bases, and 12 bases lay outside the gene matches. The CDR3 covers 16 residues. The CDR3 here is CASSSGKGRGRNEQFF. The CDR3 DNA reads as TGTGCCAGCAGTTCGGGCAAGGGCAGGGGGCGGAATGAGCAGTTCTTC.

The rearrangement links TRBV7-2 to TRBJ1-1, with a weak D call TRBD1 (5 bases). Germline V CDR1 and CDR2: SGHTA, FQGNSA. V shed 4 bases and J shed 4 bases, with 19 bases lying between them. The CDR3 has 16 amino acids. CDR3 residues: CASSSAGTVAGTEAFF. DNA for the CDR3: TGTGCCAGCAGCTCTGCCGGGACTGTTGCCGGCACTGAAGCTTTCTTT.

This clonotype turned up a few times. The CDR3 bases are TGTGCCAGCAGCTTCTCCGGGGACAGGGCCACAGATACGCAGTATTTT. Amino acids: CASSFSGDRATDTQYF. V gene TRBV5-5 combines with J gene TRBJ2-3; 9 bases agree with TRBD1. After removal of 2 bases from V and 2 bases from J, the junction contained 6 bases not matched to a gene. Looked up from germline, CDR1 is SGHKS and CDR2 is YYEKEE (reference sequence). The CDR3 length is 16 residues.

V is TRBV19 and J is TRBJ1-1, with D possibly matching TRBD1 (5 bases). The germline CDR1 and CDR2 sequences are LNHDA and SQIVND (reference sequence). This CDR3 has 11 residues. Trimming took off 6 bases at V and 8 bases at J, with 10 bases between the two ends. This chain's CDR3 is CASSGAAEAFF. In DNA form, the CDR3 reads TGTGCCAGTAGCGGGGCGGCGGAAGCTTTCTTT.

The V call is TRBV9, the J call TRBJ2-7; the D is unclear. CDR3 length: 14 amino acids. V lost 0 bases and J lost 4, with 11 bases in between. Germline lookup yields CDR1 SGDLS and CDR2 YYNGEE. This chain's CDR3 is CASSVEGGVYEQYF. DNA of the CDR3: TGTGCCAGCAGCGTAGAAGGTGGGGTTTACGAGCAGTACTTC.